A single sample is the source of the 11 T cell receptor beta chains below, sequenced in a study of CXCR3-negative and CXCR3-positive naive CD8 T cells. Libraries of TRB cDNA were made by 5' RACE and carried UMIs. Reanalyzing the 5' RACE reads, TCRdb keeps one entry per CDR3 protein, without DNA. This table lists 100,000 to 150,000 distinct CDR3 sequences. Sample: naive CXCR3- CD8+ T cells from blood. As for subset: CD45RO-CCR7+CD27+CD95- naive CD8+ T cells lacking CXCR3 (TNR3-). The receptors derive from a human donor in good health. Some clones in this sample may be carry-over from other donors' samples.

The CDR3 sequence: CASSFLGDRKEAFF. This chain connects TRBV27 to TRBJ1-1. The CDR3 extends over 14 amino acids. Germline assignment: CDR1 MNHEY and CDR2 SMNVEV (reference sequence).

The genes are TRBV4-2 and TRBJ1-1; TCRdb indicates TRBD1, and absent DNA this call remains unverified. Germline V gene sequence: CDR1 LGHNA, CDR2 YNFKEQ. This CDR3 spans 14 amino acids. The CDR3: CASSQVGGNTEAFF.

The gene calls are TRBV12-3 or TRBV12-4 and TRBJ1-2; checking the TCRdb D call of TRBD1 is not possible without DNA. This CDR3 comprises 16 residues. CDR3 loop: CASSPAPGQGELRYTF.

The chain links TRBV7-9 to TRBJ1-1. The germline V gene has CDR1 SEHNR and CDR2 FQNEAQ (reference sequence). The CDR3 has 11 amino acids. CDR3 amino acids: CASSLDFRAFF.

The CDR3: CASSPYTSVMSTDTQYF. The chain carries TRBV5-5 and TRBJ2-3; TCRdb names TRBD2, which stays unverified in the absence of DNA. The CDR3 runs 17 residues. CDR1 is SGHKS, CDR2 YYEKEE, per germline (reference sequence).

The chain is built from TRBV12-3 or TRBV12-4 and TRBJ2-5; TCRdb's assignment of TRBD1 cannot be checked, as there is no DNA. This CDR3 has 20 amino acids. CDR3: CASSLLNRRQRHLREETQYF.

The rearrangement joins TRBV10-3 to TRBJ1-1; with no DNA, the TCRdb D assignment of TRBD1 cannot be verified. The CDR3 runs 14 residues. Germline CDR1 reads ENHRY; CDR2 reads SYGVKD. CDR3: CAISGQGENTEAFF.

The V gene is TRBV7-2, the J gene TRBJ1-2; TCRdb picks TRBD1, but there is no DNA to check that call. This CDR3 has 16 amino acids. The germline V gene encodes CDR1 SGHTA and CDR2 FQGNSA. The CDR3 sequence: CASSPPRWELNYGYTF.

CDR3 residues: CSAGTSGFGSYNEQFF. The J gene is TRBJ2-1, the V gene TRBV29-1; TCRdb lists TRBD2, though no DNA is available to test this call. The CDR3 is made up of 16 amino acids. Germline loops: CDR1 SQVTM, CDR2 ANQGSEA.

The genes are TRBV11-1 and TRBJ2-3. This CDR3 has 12 amino acids. Germline V lookup: CDR1 SGHAT, CDR2 FQDESV (reference sequence). The CDR3 is CASHTSADTQYF.

The rearrangement joins TRBV20-1 to TRBJ2-7; TCRdb's D gene call, TRBD1, goes unchecked for lack of DNA. CDR1 is DFQATT and CDR2 is SNEGSKA in the germline V gene (reference sequence). The length of the CDR3 is 15 residues. CDR3 residues: CSARDEAGGSYEQYF.